This T cell receptor beta chain was observed in a study of somatic mutations in cytotoxic T cells in rheumatoid arthritis (dated by TCRdb to between 2016 and 2019). Describing the broader study: Some T-cell populations stained with V beta antibodies were sorted by flow on a FACSAria II or Sony SH800 to nearly 100% purity, with sorted V beta1+ cells additionally subjected to TCRB sequencing. Whether expanded CD8+ T-cell clones in untreated, newly diagnosed rheumatoid arthritis carry somatic mutations was the study question, and clonality was characterized with TCRB deep sequencing. For 60 or so rheumatoid arthritis patients and 20 or so healthy controls, TCRB deep sequencing was carried out. The median ages of the patient and control groups were essentially identical.

Looking up the germline V gene yields CDR1 SGHTA and CDR2 FQGNSA. V loses 2 bases of germline sequence and J loses 0 bases, and the interval between the two ends is 13 bases. The CDR3 covers 16 residues, taking in both the cysteine and the phenylalanine. The CDR3 DNA has 48 bases and is translated from base 1. The roughly 20 healthy controls were blood donors whose buffy coats were used; they had a median age of roughly 50 years (range roughly 20-80), and roughly 50% were female. On an AutoMACS, CD4+ and CD8+ cells were isolated via positive magnetic bead selection, and their purity was verified by flow cytometry. Ficoll-Paque PLUS density gradient separation was used to isolate peripheral blood mononuclear cells. Nucleospin Tissue or Tissue XS kits were used to extract DNA from CD4-enriched, CD8-enriched or PBMC samples, and a Qubit 2.0 fluorometer was used for quantification. Overall study outcomes, separate from this receptor: In patients, CD8+ clonality rose with age (Spearman r ≈ 0.49), which was not the case in healthy controls. CD8+ T-cell clonality in rheumatoid arthritis patients was not significantly different from that in age-matched healthy controls. The slight TRBV07 underrepresentation in patients was not adjusted for multiple comparisons. In about an eighth of the roughly 65 patients, more than 20% of CD8+ cells belonged to the largest CD8+ clone, while several identical CD8+ TCRB sequences were shared between blood and synovial fluid. It was unknown which antigens the expanded CD8+ clones targeted, and their absence from virus-specific databases did not exclude viral specificity.

In the case of this clone: Its specific antigen is unknown. There are no base qualities to consult, and no much larger clone falls within one base.

TCRB CDR3 sequencing used the immunoSEQ assay on genomic DNA. The paper's data handling went like this. Analyses were restricted to productive TCRB rearrangements. Defining a clone by its unique TCRB CDR3 sequence, the study calculated clonality as a productive clonality index derived from Shannon entropy. The template counts of each clone relative to the total templates per sample were used to calculate repertoire overlap between two samples. V-gene usage from TCRB sequencing and V-gene usage measured by flow cytometry were correlated (Spearman r of 0.61). TCRdb stores this immuneACCESS table with in-frame sequences only. Part of the clones is absent; in the studies checked, under half of the shortfall reflects unresolved V genes, and no reason is known for the rest. V, J and clone size are taken as reported in that table, and D and trimming were inferred from the DNA itself. This sample lists tens of thousands of clones; under 90% were detected once. The leading ten clones occupy about 3.4% of the sample.

The chain is assembled from TRBV7-2 and TRBJ2-5, with the D gene call left open. The receptor's source is a man aged 35-49 years in good health. The sequenced material came from CD8+ T cells sorted from blood. Here is the DNA: TGTGCCAGCAGCTTAAGCCCAGCATTGTACCAAGAGACCCAGTACTTC. It is translated as CASSLSPALYQETQYF.